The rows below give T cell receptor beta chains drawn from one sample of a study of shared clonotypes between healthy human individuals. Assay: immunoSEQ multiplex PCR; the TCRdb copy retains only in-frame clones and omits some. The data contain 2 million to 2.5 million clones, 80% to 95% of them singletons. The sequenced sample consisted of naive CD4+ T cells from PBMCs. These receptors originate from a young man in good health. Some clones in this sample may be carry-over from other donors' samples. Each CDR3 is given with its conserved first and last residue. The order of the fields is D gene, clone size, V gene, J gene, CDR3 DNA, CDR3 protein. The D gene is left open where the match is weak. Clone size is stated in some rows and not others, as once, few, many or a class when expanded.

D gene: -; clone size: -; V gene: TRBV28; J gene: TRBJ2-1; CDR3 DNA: TGTGCCAGCGGAGGGAGCAGGCAGTTCTTC; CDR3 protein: CASGGSRQFF
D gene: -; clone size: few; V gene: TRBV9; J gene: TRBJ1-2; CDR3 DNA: TGTGCCAGCAGCGTAGCAGGGTCGCACTATGGCTACACCTTC; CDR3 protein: CASSVAGSHYGYTF
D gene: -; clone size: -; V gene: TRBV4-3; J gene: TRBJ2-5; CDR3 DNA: TGCGCCAGCAGCCAAGGTAACCTACAGGAGACCCAGTACTTC; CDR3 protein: CASSQGNLQETQYF
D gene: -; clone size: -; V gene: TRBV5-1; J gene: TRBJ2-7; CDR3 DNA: TGCGCCAGCAGCTCCGGAACAGAAACCTACGAGCAGTACTTC; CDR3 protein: CASSSGTETYEQYF
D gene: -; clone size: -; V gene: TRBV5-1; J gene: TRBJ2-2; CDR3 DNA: TGCGCCAGCACACCCCAGGGAAACACCGGGGAGCTGTTTTTT; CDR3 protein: CASTPQGNTGELFF
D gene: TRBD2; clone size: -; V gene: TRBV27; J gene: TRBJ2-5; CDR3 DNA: TGTGCCAGCCGGGGGAGGGCCGGGGCCGAGACCCAGTACTTC; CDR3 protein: CASRGRAGAETQYF
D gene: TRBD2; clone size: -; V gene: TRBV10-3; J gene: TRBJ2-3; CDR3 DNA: TGTGCCATCAGTAAAACTAGCGCTAGCACAGATACGCAGTATTTT; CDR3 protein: CAISKTSASTDTQYF
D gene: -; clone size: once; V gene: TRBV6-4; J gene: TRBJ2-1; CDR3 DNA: TGTGCCAGCAGTGACACCTTAAAGGGAAGTGAGCAGTTCTTC; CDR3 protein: CASSDTLKGSEQFF
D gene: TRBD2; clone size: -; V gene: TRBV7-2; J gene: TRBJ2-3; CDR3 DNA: TGTGCCAGCAGCTTAAGGAGTATGGCGCGGGAGAGCAGCACAGATACGCAGTATTTT; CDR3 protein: CASSLRSMARESSTDTQYF
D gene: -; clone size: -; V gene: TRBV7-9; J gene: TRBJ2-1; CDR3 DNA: TGTGCCAGCAGCTTAGGTGTAACCGGGAATGAGCAGTTCTTC; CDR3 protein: CASSLGVTGNEQFF
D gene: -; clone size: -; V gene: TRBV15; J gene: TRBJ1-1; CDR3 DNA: TGTGCCACCAGCAGAGATCGAGGGGCCGTGAACACTGAAGCTTTCTTT; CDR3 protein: CATSRDRGAVNTEAFF
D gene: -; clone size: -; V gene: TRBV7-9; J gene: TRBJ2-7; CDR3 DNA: TGTGCCAGCAGCTTCTTGTACAGGGAAACGGACGAGCAGTACTTC; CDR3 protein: CASSFLYRETDEQYF
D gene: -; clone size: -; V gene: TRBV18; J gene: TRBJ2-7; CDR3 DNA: TGTGCCAGCTCACCTGGGCTGGGGACCCCGGGGACGGCAACCTACGAGCAGTACTTC; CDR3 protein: CASSPGLGTPGTATYEQYF
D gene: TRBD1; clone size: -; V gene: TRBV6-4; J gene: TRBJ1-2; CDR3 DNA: TGTGCCAGCAGTGTTGGGACAGCTGCTAGAAAACTTGCTAACTATGGCTACACCTTC; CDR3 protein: CASSVGTAARKLANYGYTF
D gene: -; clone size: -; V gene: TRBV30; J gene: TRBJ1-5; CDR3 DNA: TGTGCCTGGAGTGTACTGGGGGCAGCGGATCAGCCCCAGCATTTT; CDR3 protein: CAWSVLGAADQPQHF
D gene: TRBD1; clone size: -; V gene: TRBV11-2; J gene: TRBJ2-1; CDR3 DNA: TGTGCCAGCAGCTTTCTCCGGGACAGGGGTCTGACTGAGCAGTTCTTC; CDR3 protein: CASSFLRDRGLTEQFF
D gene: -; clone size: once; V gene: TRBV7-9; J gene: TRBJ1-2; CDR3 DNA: TGTGCCAGCTCCTCCTCGAACGGCAACTATGGCTACACCTTC; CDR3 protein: CASSSSNGNYGYTF
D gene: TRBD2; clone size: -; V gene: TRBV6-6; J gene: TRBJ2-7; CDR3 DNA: TGTGCCAGCAGTGGACTAGCGGGAGTGTACGAGCAGTACTTC; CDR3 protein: CASSGLAGVYEQYF
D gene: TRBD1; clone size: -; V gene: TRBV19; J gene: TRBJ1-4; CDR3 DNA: TGTGCCAGCCGGGACAGGGGTAGGAGTACTAATGAAAAACTGTTTTTT; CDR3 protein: CASRDRGRSTNEKLFF
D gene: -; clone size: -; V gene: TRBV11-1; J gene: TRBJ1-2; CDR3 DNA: TGTGCCAGCAGCCGAGGTCGGGGACCTAACTATGGCTACACCTTC; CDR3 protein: CASSRGRGPNYGYTF
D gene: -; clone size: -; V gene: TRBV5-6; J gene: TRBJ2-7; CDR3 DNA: TGTGCCAGCAGCTTGACTGGGGGCGAGGCCTACGAGCAGTACTTC; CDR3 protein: CASSLTGGEAYEQYF
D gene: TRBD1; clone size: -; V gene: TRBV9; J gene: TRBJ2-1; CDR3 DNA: TGTGCCAGCAGCGTCACAGGGGGCGTCTCCTACAATGAGCAGTTCTTC; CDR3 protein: CASSVTGGVSYNEQFF
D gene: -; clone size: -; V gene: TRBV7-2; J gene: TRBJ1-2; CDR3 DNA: TGTGCCAGCAGCTATCCGCCGGGGAATGGCTACACCTTC; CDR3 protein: CASSYPPGNGYTF
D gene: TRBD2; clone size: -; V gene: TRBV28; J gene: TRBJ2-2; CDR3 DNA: TGTGCCAGCAGTTTGGTCCAGACTAGCGGGGGGACCGGGGAGCTGTTTTTT; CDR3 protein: CASSLVQTSGGTGELFF
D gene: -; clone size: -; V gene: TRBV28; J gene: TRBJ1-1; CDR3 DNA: TGTGCCAGCCGTCCGGCTGTGGCTGAAGCTTTCTTT; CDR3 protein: CASRPAVAEAFF
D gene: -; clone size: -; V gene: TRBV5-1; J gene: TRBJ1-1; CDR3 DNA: TGCGCCAGCAACCCCGTAACAACGGGACCCTTCACTGAAGCTTTCTTT; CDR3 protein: CASNPVTTGPFTEAFF
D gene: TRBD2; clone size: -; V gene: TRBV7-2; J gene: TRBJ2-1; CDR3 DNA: TGTGCCAGCAGCTTAGCCAGAATTACTAGCGGGAGGGCCCCGTACAATGAGCAGTTCTTC; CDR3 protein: CASSLARITSGRAPYNEQFF
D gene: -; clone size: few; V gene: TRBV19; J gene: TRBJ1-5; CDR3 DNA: TGTGCCAGTAGTCCTCCTCAGCGTCAGCCCCAGCATTTT; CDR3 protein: CASSPPQRQPQHF
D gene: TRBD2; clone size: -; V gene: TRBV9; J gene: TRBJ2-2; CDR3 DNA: TGTGCCAGCAGCGACCGACTAGCGGGAGGTTTAGGGGAGCTGTTTTTT; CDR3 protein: CASSDRLAGGLGELFF
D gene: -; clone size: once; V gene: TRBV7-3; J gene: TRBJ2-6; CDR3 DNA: TGTGCCAGCAGCTCAGGACGGCACTCTGGGGCCAACGTCCTGACTTTC; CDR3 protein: CASSSGRHSGANVLTF
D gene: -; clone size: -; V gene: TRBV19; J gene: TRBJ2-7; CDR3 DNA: TGTGCCACCAGCAGGGGTCATAACTACGAGCAGTACTTC; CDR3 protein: CATSRGHNYEQYF
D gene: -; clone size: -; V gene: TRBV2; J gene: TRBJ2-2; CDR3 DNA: TGTGCCAGCAGCTTACTTAGGGGAGAGGGGGAGCTGTTTTTT; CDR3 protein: CASSLLRGEGELFF
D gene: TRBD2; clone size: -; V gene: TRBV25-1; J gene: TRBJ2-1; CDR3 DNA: TGTGCCAGCAGTGAATGGGGACTAGCGGGAGAGCGGTTCTTC; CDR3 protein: CASSEWGLAGERFF
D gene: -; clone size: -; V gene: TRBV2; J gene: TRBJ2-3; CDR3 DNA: TGTGCCAGCAGTGACACAGATACGCAGTATTTT; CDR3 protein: CASSDTDTQYF
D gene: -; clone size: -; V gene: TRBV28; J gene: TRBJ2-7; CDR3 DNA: TGTGCCAGCAGTTTAGGGAATATTTGGACACTCTCTTCCTACGAGCAGTACTTC; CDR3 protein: CASSLGNIWTLSSYEQYF
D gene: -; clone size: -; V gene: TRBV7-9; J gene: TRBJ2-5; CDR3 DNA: TGTGCCAGCAGCTTAGCGGTTCACCAAGAGACCCAGTACTTC; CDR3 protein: CASSLAVHQETQYF
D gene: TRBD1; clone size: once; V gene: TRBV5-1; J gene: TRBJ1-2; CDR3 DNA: TGCGCCAGCAGCTTGGAGGGACAGGGGGCGCGAGGCTACACCTTC; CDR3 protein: CASSLEGQGARGYTF
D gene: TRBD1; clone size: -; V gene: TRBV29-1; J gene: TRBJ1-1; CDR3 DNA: TGCAGCGTGGGACAGCGCCTCATGAACACTGAAGCTTTCTTT; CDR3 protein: CSVGQRLMNTEAFF
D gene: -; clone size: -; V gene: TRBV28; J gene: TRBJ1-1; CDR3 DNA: TGTGCCAGCAGTTTAAGGCACGCAGACACTGAAGCTTTCTTT; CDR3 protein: CASSLRHADTEAFF
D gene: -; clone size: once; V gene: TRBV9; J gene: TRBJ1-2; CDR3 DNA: TGTGCCAGCAGCGTAGTGTCGGGGGGTGCTAGCTATGGCTACACCTTC; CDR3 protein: CASSVVSGGASYGYTF
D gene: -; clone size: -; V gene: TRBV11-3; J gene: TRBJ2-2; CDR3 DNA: TGTGCCAGCTCCGACGGAATTAGGAACACCGGGGAGCTGTTTTTT; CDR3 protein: CASSDGIRNTGELFF
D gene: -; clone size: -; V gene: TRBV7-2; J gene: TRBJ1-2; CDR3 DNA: TGTGCCAGCAGCCCAGACAGGAACCCTAACTATGGCTACACCTTC; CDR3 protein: CASSPDRNPNYGYTF
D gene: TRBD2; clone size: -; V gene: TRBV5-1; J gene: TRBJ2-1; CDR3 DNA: TGCGCCAGCAGCTTGGATCCAGCGGGACTGGGGAATGAGCAGTTCTTC; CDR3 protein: CASSLDPAGLGNEQFF
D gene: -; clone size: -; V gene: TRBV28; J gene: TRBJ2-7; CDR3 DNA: TGTGCCAGCACCGGAGGGGCTACCTACGAGCAGTACTTC; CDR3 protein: CASTGGATYEQYF
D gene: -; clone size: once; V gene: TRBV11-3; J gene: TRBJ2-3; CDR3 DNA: TGTGCCAGCAGCCTCAGCTCCATCACAGATACGCAGTATTTT; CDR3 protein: CASSLSSITDTQYF
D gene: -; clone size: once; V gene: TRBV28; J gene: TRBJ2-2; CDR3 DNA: TGTGCCAGCAGTTTTACGGGCCACGCATTCTCCGGGGAGCTGTTTTTT; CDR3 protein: CASSFTGHAFSGELFF
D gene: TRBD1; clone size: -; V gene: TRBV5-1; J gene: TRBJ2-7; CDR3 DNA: TGCGCCAGCAGCTTGAGACAGGGGGATTCCTACGAGCAGTACTTC; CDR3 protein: CASSLRQGDSYEQYF
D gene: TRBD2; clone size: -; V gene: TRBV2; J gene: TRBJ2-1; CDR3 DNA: TGTGCCAGAGATGCCGGGACTAGCGTATACAATGAGCAGTTCTTC; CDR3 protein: CARDAGTSVYNEQFF
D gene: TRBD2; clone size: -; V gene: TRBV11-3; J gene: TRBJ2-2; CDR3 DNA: TGTGCCAGCAGCGCCGGGACTAGCGGGAAGACCGGGGAGCTGTTTTTT; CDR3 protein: CASSAGTSGKTGELFF
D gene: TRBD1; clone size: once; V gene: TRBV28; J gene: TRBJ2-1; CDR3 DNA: TGTGCCAGCAGTTTAACGGACAGGCGGGATGAGCAGTTCTTC; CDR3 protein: CASSLTDRRDEQFF